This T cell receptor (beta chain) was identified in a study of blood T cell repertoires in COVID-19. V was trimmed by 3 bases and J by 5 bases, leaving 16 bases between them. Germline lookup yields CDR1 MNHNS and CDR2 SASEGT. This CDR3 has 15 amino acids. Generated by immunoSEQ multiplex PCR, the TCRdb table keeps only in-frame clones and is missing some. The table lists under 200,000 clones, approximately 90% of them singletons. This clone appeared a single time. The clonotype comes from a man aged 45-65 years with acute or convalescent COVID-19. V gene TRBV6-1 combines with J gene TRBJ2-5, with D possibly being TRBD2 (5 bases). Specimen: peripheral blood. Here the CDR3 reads CASSEVWGEGETQYF. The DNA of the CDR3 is TGTGCCAGCAGTGAGGTTTGGGGAGAAGGGGAGACCCAGTACTTC.